This TCR beta chain came from a study of cytomegalovirus exposure and HLA in healthy donors. General study results and limits: Most CMV-associated TCR beta chains were later found to appear HLA-restricted. An analysis done earlier found most TCR beta V segments productive about 87% or about 30% of the time. Among TCR beta chains of equal frequency, HLA-associated ones were more clonally expanded in a later analysis.

With regard to this clone: What it binds is not known.

The PCR made use of 60 Vbeta and 13 Jbeta primers. TCRdb keeps only in-frame clones here, not all; method: immunoSEQ multiplex PCR. Here the sample spans 100,000 to 150,000 clones, approximately 72% being singletons. Germline V gives CDR1 SEHNR, CDR2 FQNEAQ (reference sequence). Deletions cut 5 bases from V and 3 bases from J, with 19 bases between. The CDR3 totals 17 residues. Every donor was a healthy person donating bone marrow. The sequence derives from a woman between 45 and 65 years old in good health and CMV-seropositive. Sequenced material: PBMCs. The chain carries TRBV7-9 and TRBJ1-4; TRBD1 might be the D (5 bases). The CDR3 nucleotides are TGTGCCAGCAGCCCACAACCCGGGGGGTGGGCTAATGAAAAACTGTTTTTT. It codes for CASSPQPGGWANEKLFF.